This paragraph reports one T cell receptor (beta chain). This CDR3 has 14 amino acids. Germline values: CDR1 SGHTS, CDR2 YDEGEE. V lost 3 bases to trimming and J lost 6 bases, with 13 bases between them. Assay used: immunoSEQ multiplex PCR; TCRdb lists only in-frame clones, some missing. The sample lists 250,000 or so clones; around 90% were seen once. The sample originates from a study of blood T cell repertoires in COVID-19. The receptor was derived from a young man who had recovered from COVID-19. V usage is TRBV5-8 and J usage is TRBJ1-5, with D tentatively TRBD1 (6 bases). The specimen was PBMCs or T cells enriched from blood (not recorded which). In DNA, the CDR3 is TGTGCCAGCAGCTGGAAACAGGGTACTCAGCCCCAGCATTTT. It is translated as CASSWKQGTQPQHF.